This T cell receptor (beta chain) was retrieved from a study of blood T cell repertoires in COVID-19. About the research overall: Sites in the United States, Italy and Spain provided acute and convalescent COVID-19 samples.

CDR3 length: 20 amino acids. Original processing notes: Reference gene primer amplification in the assay estimated nucleated cell counts. Data came from immunoSEQ multiplex PCR; TCRdb stores just in-frame clones and leaves some out. The D gene and trimming were derived from the DNA, and the V and J assignments and clone size from that table. Counted here are over 300,000 clones, roughly 85% occurring once; the ten biggest clones make up 7.2%. The chain links TRBV21-1 to TRBJ1-3; the D call of TRBD1 is as the table states it, not checked on the DNA. TRBV21-1 is shown as a pseudogene. The sample consisted of peripheral blood. The receptor was isolated from a human donor in a cohort sampled during active COVID-19. The CDR3 region has the DNA TGTGCCAGCAGCACTTTGAGACAGGGGGCTCTTACGTTCTCTGGAAACACCATATATTTT. It is translated as CASSTLRQGALTFSGNTIYF.